These 4 T cell receptor beta chains were sequenced from one sample in a study of T-cell reconstitution after alpha-beta-depleted transplantation in children. TCRbeta library preparation incorporated unique molecular identifiers. TCRdb re-called the PCR reads with MiXCR, one entry per CDR3 protein. The sample has 700,000 to 850,000 distinct CDR3 sequences, 16% seen once. This sample comprised PBMCs, mostly from graft donor cells, obtained 360 days after TCRalphabeta/CD19-depleted stem cell transplant. Receptor source: a male patient younger than 18 who had a stem cell transplant for acute lymphoblastic leukemia, so the T cells may come from the graft donor.

The rearrangement uses TRBV6-2 or TRBV6-3 and TRBJ2-2; 11 bases agree with TRBD2. The CDR3 runs 17 residues. With V trimmed by 1 base and J by 4 bases, 5 bases remained unmatched. The germline V gene has CDR1 MNHEY and CDR2 SVGEGT. The CDR3 DNA is TGTGCCAGCAGTTACTATCTAGCGGGAGGTATCACCGGGGAGCTGTTTTTT. It is translated as CASSYYLAGGITGELFF.

The chain is built from TRBV14 and TRBJ2-1, with D possibly matching TRBD1 (5 bases). CDR3 size: 15 residues. CDR1 and CDR2 from the germline V gene are SGHDN and FVKESK. V lost 4 bases to trimming and J lost 8 bases, with 18 bases between them. CDR3 loop: CASSPPGRVGYEQFF. In nucleotides, the CDR3 is TGTGCCAGCAGCCCCCCCGGCAGGGTGGGATATGAGCAGTTCTTC. The full variable domain, in which reference TRBV14 and TRBJ2-1 provide the parts outside the CDR3, is EAGVTQFPSHSVIEKGQTVTLRCDPISGHDNLYWYRRVMGKEIKFLLHFVKESKQDESGMPNNRFLAERTGGTYSTLKVQPAELEDSGVYFCASSPPGRVGYEQFFGPGTRLTVL.

The sample holds many counts of this clonotype. The chain is built from TRBV9 and TRBJ2-1; the D gene is possibly TRBD2 (5 bases). The CDR3 consists of 15 residues. With 0 bases removed from V and 2 bases from J, the gap between germline ends came to 9 bases. Per germline, CDR1 SGDLS and CDR2 YYNGEE. The CDR3 DNA reads TGTGCCAGCAGCGTAGGCGGGTTCCCCTACAATGAGCAGTTCTTC. Translation: CASSVGGFPYNEQFF.

V is TRBV7-9 and J is TRBJ2-7, with 10 bases fitting TRBD1. CDR1 is SEHNR and CDR2 is FQNEAQ in the germline V gene (reference sequence). The V and J ends lost 4 bases and 3 bases, in that order; junction bases with no gene match: 9. The CDR3 totals 16 residues. In DNA, the CDR3 is TGTGCCAGCAGCTCCTCCGGGACAGGGGTCAACTACGAGCAGTACTTC. This sequence encodes CASSSSGTGVNYEQYF.